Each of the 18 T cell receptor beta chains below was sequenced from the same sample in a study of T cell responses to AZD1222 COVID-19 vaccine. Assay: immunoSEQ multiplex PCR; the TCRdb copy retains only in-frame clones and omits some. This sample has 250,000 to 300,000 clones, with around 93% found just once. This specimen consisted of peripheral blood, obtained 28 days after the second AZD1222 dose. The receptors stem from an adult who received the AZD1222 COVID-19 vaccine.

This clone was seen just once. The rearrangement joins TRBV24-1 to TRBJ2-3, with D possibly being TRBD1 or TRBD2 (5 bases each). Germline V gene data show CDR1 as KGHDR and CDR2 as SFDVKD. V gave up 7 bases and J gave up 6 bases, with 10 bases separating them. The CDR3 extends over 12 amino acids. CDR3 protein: CATSGTVDTQYF. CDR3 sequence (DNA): TGTGCCACCAGCGGGACGGTGGATACGCAGTATTTT.

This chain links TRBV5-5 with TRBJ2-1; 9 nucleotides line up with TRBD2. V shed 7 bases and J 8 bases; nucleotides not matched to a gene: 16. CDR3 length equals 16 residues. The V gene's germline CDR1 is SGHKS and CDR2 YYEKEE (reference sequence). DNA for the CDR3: TGTGCCAGCCCCGCGGGGCGGGGGGGCCTCGCGGATGAGCAGTTCTTC. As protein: CASPAGRGGLADEQFF. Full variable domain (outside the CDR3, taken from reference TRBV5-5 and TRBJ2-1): DAGVTQSPTHLIKTRGQQVTLRCSPISGHKSVSWYQQVLGQGPQFIFQYYEKEERGRGNFPDRFSARQFPNYSSELNVNALLLGDSALYLCASPAGRGGLADEQFFGPGTRLTVL.

The DNA of the CDR3 is TGTGCCAGCAGTTTAGTAGGGAGGGGGACGGCTTTCTTT. Its protein is CASSLVGRGTAFF. V and J are TRBV12-3 or TRBV12-4 and TRBJ1-1, with D tentatively TRBD1 (6 bases). The CDR3 is made up of 13 amino acids. V was shortened by 1 base and J by 11 bases, with 14 bases between the two germline ends.

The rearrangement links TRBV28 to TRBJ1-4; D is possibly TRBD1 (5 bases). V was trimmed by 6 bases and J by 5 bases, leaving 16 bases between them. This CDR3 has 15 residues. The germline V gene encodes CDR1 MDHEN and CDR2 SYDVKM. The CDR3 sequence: CASRAPGGRNEKLFF. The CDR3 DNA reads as TGTGCCAGCAGAGCCCCTGGGGGGAGGAATGAAAAACTGTTTTTT.

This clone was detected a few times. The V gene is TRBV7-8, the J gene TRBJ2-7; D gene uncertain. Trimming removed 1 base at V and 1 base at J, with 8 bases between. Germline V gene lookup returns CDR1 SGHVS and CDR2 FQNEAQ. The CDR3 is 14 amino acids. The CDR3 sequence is CASSLGVSSYEQYF. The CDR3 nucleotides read TGTGCCAGCAGCTTAGGAGTTTCATCCTACGAGCAGTACTTC. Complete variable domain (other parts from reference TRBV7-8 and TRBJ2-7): GAGVSQSPRYKVAKRGQDVALRCDPISGHVSLFWYQQALGQGPEFLTYFQNEAQLDKSGLPSDRFFAERPEGSVSTLKIQRTQQEDSAVYLCASSLGVSSYEQYFGPGTRLTVT.

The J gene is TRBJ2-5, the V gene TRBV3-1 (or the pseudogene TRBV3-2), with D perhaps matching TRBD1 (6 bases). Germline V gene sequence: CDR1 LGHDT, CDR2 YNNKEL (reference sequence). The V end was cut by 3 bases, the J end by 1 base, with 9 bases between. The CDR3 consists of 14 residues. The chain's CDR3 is CASSHRTVQETQYF. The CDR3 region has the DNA TGTGCCAGCAGCCACCGGACAGTCCAAGAGACCCAGTACTTC.

The CDR3 region is CASSTLLAGYTF. The CDR3 nucleotides are TGTGCCAGCAGTACCCTTTTGGCCGGCTACACCTTC. The chain has TRBV28 and TRBJ1-2; D gene ambiguous. The V end lost 5 bases, the J end lost 8 bases, and 12 bases lay between the germline ends. Germline V gene lookup returns CDR1 MDHEN and CDR2 SYDVKM. The CDR3 runs to 12 residues.

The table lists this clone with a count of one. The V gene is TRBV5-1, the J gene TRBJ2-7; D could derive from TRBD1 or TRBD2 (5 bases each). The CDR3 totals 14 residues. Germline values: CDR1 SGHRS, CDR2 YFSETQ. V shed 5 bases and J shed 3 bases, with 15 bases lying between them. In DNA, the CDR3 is TGCGCCAGCAGGGAGACCGGGACCCACTACGAGCAGTACTTC. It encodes CASRETGTHYEQYF.

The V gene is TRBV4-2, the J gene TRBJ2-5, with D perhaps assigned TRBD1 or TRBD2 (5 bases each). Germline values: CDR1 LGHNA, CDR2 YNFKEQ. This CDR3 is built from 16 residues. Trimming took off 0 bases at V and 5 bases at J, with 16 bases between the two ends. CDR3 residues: CASSQDPRGKGETQYF. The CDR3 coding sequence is TGTGCCAGCAGCCAAGATCCTCGGGGAAAGGGGGAGACCCAGTACTTC.

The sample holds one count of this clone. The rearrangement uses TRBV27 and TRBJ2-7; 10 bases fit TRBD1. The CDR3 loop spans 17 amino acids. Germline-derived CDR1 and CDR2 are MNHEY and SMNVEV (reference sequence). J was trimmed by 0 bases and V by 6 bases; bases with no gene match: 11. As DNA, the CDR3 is TGTGCCAGCAGGCACCAAGGGACAGGGGCGAACTCCTACGAGCAGTACTTC. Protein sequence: CASRHQGTGANSYEQYF.

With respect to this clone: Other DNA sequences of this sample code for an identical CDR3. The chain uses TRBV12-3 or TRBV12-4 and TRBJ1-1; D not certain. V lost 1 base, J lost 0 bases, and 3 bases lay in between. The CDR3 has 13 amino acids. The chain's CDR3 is CASSLVMNTEAFF. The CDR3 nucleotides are TGTGCCAGCAGTTTAGTGATGAACACTGAAGCTTTCTTT.

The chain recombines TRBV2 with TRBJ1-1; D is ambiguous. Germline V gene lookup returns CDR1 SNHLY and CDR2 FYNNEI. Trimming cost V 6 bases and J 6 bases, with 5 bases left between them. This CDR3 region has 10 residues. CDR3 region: CASRRSEAFF. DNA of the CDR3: TGTGCCAGCAGGCGATCTGAAGCTTTCTTT. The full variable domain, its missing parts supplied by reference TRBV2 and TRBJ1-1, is EPEVTQTPSHQVTQMGQEVILRCVPISNHLYFYWYRQILGQKVEFLVSFYNNEISEKSEIFDDQFSVERPDGSNFTLKIRSTKLEDSAMYFCASRRSEAFFGQGTRLTVV.

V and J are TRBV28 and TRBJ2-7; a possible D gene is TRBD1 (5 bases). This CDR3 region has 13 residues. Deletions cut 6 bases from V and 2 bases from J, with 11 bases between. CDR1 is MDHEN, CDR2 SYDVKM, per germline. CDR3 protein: CASSRDSPYEQYF. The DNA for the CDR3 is TGTGCCAGCAGCCGAGACAGCCCCTACGAGCAGTACTTC.

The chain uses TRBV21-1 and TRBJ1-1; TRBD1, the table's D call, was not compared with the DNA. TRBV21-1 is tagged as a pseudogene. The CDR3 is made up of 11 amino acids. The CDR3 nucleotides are TGTGCCAGCAGCTCGACAGTCAAGTCTCTCTTT. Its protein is CASSSTVKSLF.

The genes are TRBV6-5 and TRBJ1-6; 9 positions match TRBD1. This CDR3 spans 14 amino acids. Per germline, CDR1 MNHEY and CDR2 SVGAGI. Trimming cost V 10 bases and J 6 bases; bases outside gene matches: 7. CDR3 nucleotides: TGTGCCATAACAGGGGGCGACCTTAATTCACCCCTCCACTTT. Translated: CAITGGDLNSPLHF.

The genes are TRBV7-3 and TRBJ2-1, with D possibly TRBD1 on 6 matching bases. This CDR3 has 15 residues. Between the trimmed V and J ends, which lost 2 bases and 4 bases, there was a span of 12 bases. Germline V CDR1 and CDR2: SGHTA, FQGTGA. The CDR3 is CASSLSSTGYNEQFF. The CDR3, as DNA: TGTGCCAGCAGCTTATCCTCAACAGGGTACAATGAGCAGTTCTTC. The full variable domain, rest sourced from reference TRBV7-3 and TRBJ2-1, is GAGVSQTPSNKVTEKGKYVELRCDPISGHTALYWYRQSLGQGPEFLIYFQGTGAADDSGLPNDRFFAVRPEGSVSTLKIQRTERGDSAVYLCASSLSSTGYNEQFFGPGTRLTVL.

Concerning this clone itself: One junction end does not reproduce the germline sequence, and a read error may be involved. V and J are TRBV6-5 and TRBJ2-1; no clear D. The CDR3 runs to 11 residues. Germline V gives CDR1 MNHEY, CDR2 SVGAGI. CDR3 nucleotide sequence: TGTGCCAGCAGTTCCTGCAATGAGCAGTTCTTC. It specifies CASSSCNEQFF.

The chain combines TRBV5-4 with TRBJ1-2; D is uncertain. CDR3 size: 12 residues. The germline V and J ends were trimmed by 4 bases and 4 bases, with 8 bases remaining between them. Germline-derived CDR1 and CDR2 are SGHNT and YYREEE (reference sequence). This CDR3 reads CASSPDGYGYTF. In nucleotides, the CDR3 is TGTGCCAGCAGCCCGGACGGCTATGGCTACACCTTC. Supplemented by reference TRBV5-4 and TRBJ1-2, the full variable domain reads ETGVTQSPTHLIKTRGQQVTLRCSSQSGHNTVSWYQQALGQGPQFIFQYYREEENGRGNFPPRFSGLQFPNYSSELNVNALELDDSALYLCASSPDGYGYTFGSGTRLTVV.